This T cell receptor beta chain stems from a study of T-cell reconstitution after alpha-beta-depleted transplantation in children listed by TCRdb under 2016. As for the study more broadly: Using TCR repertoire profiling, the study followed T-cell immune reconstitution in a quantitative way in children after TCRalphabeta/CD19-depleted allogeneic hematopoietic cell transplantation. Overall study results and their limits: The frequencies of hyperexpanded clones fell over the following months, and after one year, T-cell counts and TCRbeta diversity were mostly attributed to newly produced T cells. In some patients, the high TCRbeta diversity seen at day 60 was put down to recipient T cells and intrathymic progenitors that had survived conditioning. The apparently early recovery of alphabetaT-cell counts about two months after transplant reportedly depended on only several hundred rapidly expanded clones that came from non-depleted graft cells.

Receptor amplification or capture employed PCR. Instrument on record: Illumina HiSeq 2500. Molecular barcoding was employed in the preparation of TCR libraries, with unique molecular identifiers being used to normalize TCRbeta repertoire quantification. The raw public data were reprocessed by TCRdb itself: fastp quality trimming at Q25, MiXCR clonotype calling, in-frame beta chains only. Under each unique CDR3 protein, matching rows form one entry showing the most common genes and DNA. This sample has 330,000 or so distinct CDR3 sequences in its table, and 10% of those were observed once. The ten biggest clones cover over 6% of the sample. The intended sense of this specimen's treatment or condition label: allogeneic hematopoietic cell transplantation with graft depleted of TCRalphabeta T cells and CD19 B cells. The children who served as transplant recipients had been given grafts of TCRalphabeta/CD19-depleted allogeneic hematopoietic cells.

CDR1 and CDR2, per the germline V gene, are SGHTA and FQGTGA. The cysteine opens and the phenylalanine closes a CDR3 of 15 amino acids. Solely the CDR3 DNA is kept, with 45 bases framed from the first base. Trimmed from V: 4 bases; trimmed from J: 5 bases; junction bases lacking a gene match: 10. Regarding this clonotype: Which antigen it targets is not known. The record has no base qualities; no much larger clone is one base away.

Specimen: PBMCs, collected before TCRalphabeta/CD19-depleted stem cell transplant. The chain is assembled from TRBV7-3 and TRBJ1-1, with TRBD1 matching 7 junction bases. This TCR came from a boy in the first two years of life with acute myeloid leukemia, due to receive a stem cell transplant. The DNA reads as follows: TGTGCCAGCAGCTCGCGGACAGGTTCGTTGACTGAAGCTTTCTTT. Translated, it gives CASSSRTGSLTEAFF. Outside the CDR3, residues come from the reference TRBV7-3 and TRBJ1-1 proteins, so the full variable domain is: GAGVSQTPSNKVTEKGKYVELRCDPISGHTALYWYRQSLGQGPEFLIYFQGTGAADDSGLPNDRFFAVRPEGSVSTLKIQRTERGDSAVYLCASSSRTGSLTEAFFGQGTRLTVV.